This TCR beta chain was found in a study of OX40 agonist ivuxolimab in advanced cancers. The overall study: As their treatment, patients were administered ivuxolimab, an agonistic anti-OX40 (CD134) antibody. Every 2 weeks, patients received ivuxolimab intravenously, dosed at 0.01 to 10 mg/kg.

CDR3 length: 16 amino acids. V gave up 0 bases and J gave up 0 bases; unmatched junction bases: 1. Germline CDR1 LGHNA, CDR2 YSLEER. General study findings and limits: Both CD4+ and CD8+ T cell populations in blood had undergone clonal expansion by week 6 at 0.1 to 3.0 mg/kg. CD8+ T cells showed, on average, more clonal expansion than CD4+ cells.

This clone has just a few counts. Its antigen is unidentified. Produced via immunoSEQ multiplex PCR; TCRdb's table is partial and in-frame only. The sample carries about 64,000 clones, around 84% recorded once. The rearrangement links TRBV4-3 to TRBJ2-7; 11 bases line up with TRBD2. This clonotype originated in an adult with an advanced solid tumor such as melanoma, head and neck, liver or kidney cancer. The sample was CD4+ or CD8+ T cells sorted from blood, taken in a trial of the OX40 agonist ivuxolimab. As DNA, the CDR3 is TGCGCCAGCAGCCAAGAGCTAGCGGGAGGCTCCTACGAGCAGTACTTC. It is translated as CASSQELAGGSYEQYF.